The 29 T cell receptor beta chains presented below share a single source sample, sequenced in a study of molecular identifiers for immune sequencing clone quantification. In TCRdb, the PCR reads were re-called with MiXCR into one record per CDR3 protein. The sample has about 330,000 distinct CDR3 sequences, roughly 24% seen once; the top ten hold about 0.74%. The sequencing input was naive CD8+ T cells from blood, with Jurkat cell RNA spiked in. Sample subset: FACS-sorted CD8+CD4-CCR7+CD45RA+ naive T cells. The receptor source for this set is a human donor in good health. Some libraries in this study had Jurkat cell RNA spiked in.

This clonotype was counted a few times. This chain connects TRBV12-3 or TRBV12-4 to TRBJ2-3; TRBD1 matches 7 bases. CDR3 size: 14 residues. V shed 6 bases, J shed 0 bases, and the junction held 3 bases outside the gene matches. Written as DNA, the CDR3 is TGTGCCAGCAGCAAGACAGGGAGCACAGATACGCAGTATTTT. It is translated as CASSKTGSTDTQYF.

This clonotype occurred a few times. The chain joins TRBV7-9 to TRBJ2-7; either TRBD1 or TRBD2 may fit D (5 bases each). The CDR3 contains 13 residues. V dropped 5 bases and J dropped 2 bases, with 10 bases sitting between them. Germline V gives CDR1 SEHNR, CDR2 FQNEAQ (reference sequence). CDR3 amino acids: CASSPRDPYEQYF. The CDR3, as DNA: TGTGCCAGCAGCCCCCGGGACCCCTACGAGCAGTACTTC.

The chain combines TRBV20-1 with TRBJ2-3, with D unclear. Trimming stripped 2 bases from V and 0 bases from J, with 12 bases between. Germline V gives CDR1 DFQATT, CDR2 SNEGSKA (reference sequence). The CDR3 consists of 15 residues. CDR3 protein: CSARRSGASTDTQYF. The CDR3 coding sequence is TGCAGTGCTAGACGGAGTGGAGCTAGCACAGATACGCAGTATTTT.

A few counts support this clonotype. The chain employs TRBV6-2 or TRBV6-3 and TRBJ2-3, with D possibly TRBD2 on 5 matching bases. CDR1 and CDR2 from the germline V gene are MNHEY and SVGEGT. V gave up 4 bases and J gave up 4 bases, with 15 bases separating them. CDR3 length: 15 amino acids. The CDR3 DNA reads TGTGCCAGCAGTTCTTTCCGGGAATACCCAGATACGCAGTATTTT. This encodes CASSSFREYPDTQYF.

The J gene is TRBJ2-3, the V gene TRBV4-3; no clear D gene. The CDR3 consists of 15 residues. Trimming removed 0 bases from V and 3 bases from J, with 10 bases in between. Germline V lookup: CDR1 LGHNA, CDR2 YSLEER. CDR3 bases: TGCGCCAGCAGCCAAGAACGACCAACGACAGATACGCAGTATTTT. This sequence encodes CASSQERPTTDTQYF.

This clonotype was observed many times. The chain couples TRBV7-9 to TRBJ2-5; D could derive from TRBD1 or TRBD2 (5 bases each). From germline, CDR1 is SEHNR and CDR2 FQNEAQ (reference sequence). Trimming pared 5 bases from V and 1 base from J, leaving 14 bases between. The CDR3 is made up of 15 amino acids. CDR3 nucleotide sequence: TGTGCCAGCAGCCGCCCTTCGGGGACCCAAGAGACCCAGTACTTC. Translation gives CASSRPSGTQETQYF.

The rearrangement uses TRBV28 and TRBJ2-3; 10 bases are shared with TRBD2. The CDR3 loop spans 16 amino acids. Unmatched junction bases numbered 15, after V lost 5 bases and J lost 10 bases. Germline CDR1 is MDHEN and CDR2 is SYDVKM. CDR3 in DNA: TGTGCCAGCAGTCCCCTAGCGGGGGAGGACATGGATCCGCAGTATTTT. It codes for CASSPLAGEDMDPQYF.

The CDR3 DNA reads as TGTGCCAGCAACCCTTCTGAACTAGCTGTAGAGACCCAGTACTTC. It specifies CASNPSELAVETQYF. The rearrangement uses TRBV28 and TRBJ2-5; D possibly corresponds to TRBD2 (6 bases). V gave up 7 bases and J gave up 4 bases, with 19 bases separating them. The CDR3 totals 15 residues. Germline V gene lookup returns CDR1 MDHEN and CDR2 SYDVKM.

For this clonotype: An end of the junction does not agree with germline; a read error may underlie this. The rearrangement joins TRBV5-1 to TRBJ1-1, with D perhaps matching TRBD1 (6 bases). The CDR3 totals 16 residues. The V gene's germline CDR1 is SGHRS and CDR2 YFSETQ. The CDR3 coding sequence is TGCGCCGGCAGCTTTACCACCCAGGGGCCGAACACTGAAGCTTTCTTT. Translating gives CAGSFTTQGPNTEAFF.

The chain links TRBV10-1 to TRBJ2-1; unclear D gene. This CDR3 region has 12 residues. Germline V gene lookup returns CDR1 WNHNN and CDR2 SYGVQD (reference sequence). The ends were cut back, 3 bases at V and 7 bases at J, with 7 bases in the middle. This CDR3 reads CASSELGNEQFF. The CDR3, as DNA: TGCGCCAGCAGTGAACTGGGTAATGAGCAGTTCTTC.

The CDR3 region is CASKPGSTGVAEKLFF. CDR3 DNA: TGTGCCAGCAAGCCTGGGTCTACAGGGGTGGCTGAAAAACTGTTTTTT. The chain has TRBV2 and TRBJ1-4; 7 nucleotides match TRBD1. V dropped 7 bases and J dropped 7; count of bases not matched to a gene: 15. The CDR3 runs 16 residues. CDR1 and CDR2 from the germline V gene are SNHLY and FYNNEI.

This clonotype showed up many times. The chain couples TRBV7-2 to TRBJ1-1, with 8 bases fitting TRBD1. Germline values: CDR1 SGHTA, CDR2 FQGNSA. V trimming: 2 bases; J trimming: 5 bases; junction bases outside the gene matches: 4. This CDR3 contains 14 residues. CDR3 protein: CASSLQGAGTEAFF. CDR3 nucleotide sequence: TGTGCCAGCAGCTTACAGGGGGCGGGAACTGAAGCTTTCTTT.

A remark on this clonotype: Germline and junction disagree at one end, which may indicate a read error. The V gene is TRBV6-6, the J gene TRBJ2-7, with D unclear. The CDR3 totals 11 residues. Germline-derived CDR1 and CDR2 are MNHNY and SVGAGI (reference sequence). The CDR3 region has the DNA TGTGCCAGCAGTTACTCATACGGGCAGTGCTTC. Translated, it gives CASSYSYGQCF.

With regard to this clonotype: A much larger clone lies one base from this, so it may be a read error. Since no conserved phenylalanine or tryptophan closes the CDR3, a read error is the likely cause. The rearrangement joins TRBV6-5 to TRBJ2-6; 8 bases align to TRBD1. Germline CDR1 is MNHEY and CDR2 is SVGAGI. This CDR3 spans 15 amino acids. V lost 7 bases and J lost 3; bases outside the gene matches: 5. The CDR3 DNA is TGTGCCAGCACCACACAGGGGGGTGGGGCCAACGTCCTGACTATC. Amino acid sequence: CASTTQGGGANVLTI.

This clonotype was found a few times. The V gene is TRBV7-6, the J gene TRBJ2-6; no definite D call. CDR3 length: 15 residues. Germline V gives CDR1 SGHVS, CDR2 FNYEAQ. V lost 5 bases and J 0 bases, leaving 8 bases between the germline ends. CDR3 loop: CASSPVSSGANVLTF. The CDR3 nucleotides read TGTGCCAGCAGCCCCGTTAGCTCTGGGGCCAACGTCCTGACTTTC.

This chain joins TRBV28 and TRBJ2-3, with unresolved D. Trimming left V 8 bases short and J 5 bases short, with 23 bases between. Germline CDR1 reads MDHEN; CDR2 reads SYDVKM. CDR3 length equals 16 residues. The CDR3 sequence: CASSRLVRGYGDTQYF. The CDR3 DNA is TGTGCCAGCTCCCGCCTCGTTCGAGGATACGGAGATACGCAGTATTTT.

Only a few counts were recorded for this clonotype. The V and J genes are TRBV9 and TRBJ2-5; TRBD2 matches at 10 bases. The CDR3 spans 15 residues. Germline V gene lookup returns CDR1 SGDLS and CDR2 YYNGEE. Germline trimming cut 2 bases from V and 2 bases from J; bases unmatched to any gene: 3. The CDR3 reads CASSVGTSVQETQYF. The CDR3 coding sequence is TGTGCCAGCAGCGTCGGGACTAGCGTACAAGAGACCCAGTACTTC.

About this clonotype itself: A much larger clone differs by one base, so this may be a read error. V is TRBV9 and J is TRBJ2-3; D unclear. The CDR3 covers 15 residues. Germline CDR1 and CDR2: SGDLS and YYNGEE. Trimming cost V 0 bases and J 2 bases, with 10 bases left between them. This chain's CDR3 is CASSVELPFTDTQYF. The CDR3 nucleotides are TGTGCCAGCAGCGTAGAACTGCCCTTCACAGATACGCAGTATTTT.

This clonotype has only a few counts. The rearrangement links TRBV20-1 to TRBJ2-7, with 12 bases matching TRBD2. The ends lost 6 bases at V and 6 bases at J; junction bases unmatched: 6. Germline loops: CDR1 DFQATT, CDR2 SNEGSKA (reference sequence). The CDR3 has 13 residues. The DNA for the CDR3 is TGCAGTGCGAGGACTAGCGGGATTGCCGAGCAGTACTTC. It is translated as CSARTSGIAEQYF.

In regard to this clonotype: Relative to the germline gene, one junction end is altered; a read error may explain this. The rearrangement uses TRBV6-5 and TRBJ1-4; D is perhaps TRBD1 (5 bases). The CDR3 spans 14 residues. CDR1 is MNHEY and CDR2 is SVGAGI in the germline V gene. DNA of the CDR3: TGTGCCAGCAGTTACTCCCAGGGAAGGGAAAAACTGCTTTTT. It specifies CASSYSQGREKLLF.

A few counts support this clonotype. J is TRBJ2-7 and V is TRBV30; D assignment may be TRBD1 or TRBD2 (5 bases each). The germline V gene encodes CDR1 GTSNPN and CDR2 SVGIG (reference sequence). The V end lost 1 base, the J end lost 7 bases, and 11 bases lay between the germline ends. This CDR3 spans 12 amino acids. The CDR3 coding sequence is TGTGCCTGGAGTGAGGGGCCGGGGGAGCAGTACTTC. Its protein is CAWSEGPGEQYF.

The rearrangement joins TRBV12-3 or TRBV12-4 to TRBJ2-6; D is perhaps TRBD1 or TRBD2 (7 bases each). The V end lost 11 bases, the J end lost 1 base, and 21 bases lay between the germline ends. This CDR3 spans 17 amino acids. CDR3 amino acids: CAGIQGGLGSGANVLTF. CDR3 sequence (DNA): TGTGCCGGCATCCAGGGGGGGTTAGGGTCTGGGGCCAACGTCCTGACTTTC.

As regards this clonotype: A much larger clone is a single base away; this may be a read error. V gene TRBV3-1 combines with J gene TRBJ1-1; 8 bases map to TRBD1. The CDR3 extends over 13 amino acids. The V gene's germline CDR1 is LGHDT and CDR2 YNNKEL (reference sequence). CDR3: CASSSGGHTGAFF. The DNA for the CDR3 is TGTGCCAGCAGCTCAGGGGGCCACACTGGAGCTTTCTTT.

The V gene is TRBV9, the J gene TRBJ1-5, with D hard to call. The V gene lost 0 bases and the J gene lost 5 bases, with 9 bases spanning the gap. This CDR3 spans 14 amino acids. From germline, CDR1 is SGDLS and CDR2 YYNGEE. CDR3 loop: CASSVVDGDQPQHF. CDR3 bases: TGTGCCAGCAGCGTAGTGGACGGGGATCAGCCCCAGCATTTT.

A remark on this clonotype: Since no conserved phenylalanine or tryptophan closes the CDR3, a read error is the likely cause. V is TRBV6-5 and J is TRBJ2-5, with 15 bases identical to TRBD2. There are 17 residues in the CDR3. Looked up from germline, CDR1 is MNHEY and CDR2 is SVGAGI. V shed 2 bases, J shed 1 base, and the junction held 2 bases outside the gene matches. The CDR3 nucleotides read TGTGCCAGCAGTTACCCGGGACTAGCGGGGGGCCAAGAGACCCAGTACTCC. This codes for CASSYPGLAGGQETQYS.

This chain links TRBV30 with TRBJ1-1; D remains unclear. This CDR3 contains 13 residues. Germline values: CDR1 GTSNPN, CDR2 SVGIG (reference sequence). V was shortened by 1 base and J by 0 bases, with 6 bases between the two germline ends. The CDR3 sequence is CAWSETLNTEAFF. In DNA, the CDR3 is TGTGCCTGGAGTGAGACCTTGAACACTGAAGCTTTCTTT.

This clonotype was observed at least ten times. The chain recombines TRBV4-3 with TRBJ2-3; D gene uncertain. Trimming took off 0 bases at V and 2 bases at J, with 9 bases between the two ends. The CDR3 runs 15 residues. The V gene's germline CDR1 is LGHNA and CDR2 YSLEER. DNA of the CDR3: TGCGCCAGCAGCCAAGATGCGAGCGACACAGATACGCAGTATTTT. Translation gives CASSQDASDTDTQYF.

This clonotype showed up just a few times. The V call is TRBV4-1, the J call TRBJ2-7; the match to TRBD2 covers 13 bases. The CDR3 extends over 16 amino acids. CDR1 and CDR2 from the germline V gene are MGHRA and YSYEKL. J was trimmed by 5 bases and V by 1 base; bases with no gene match: 5. The CDR3 spells CASSQGGGLAGDEQYF. CDR3 in DNA: TGCGCCAGCAGCCAAGGTGGAGGACTAGCGGGAGACGAGCAGTACTTC.

There are many counts of this clonotype. The chain is built from TRBV12-3 or TRBV12-4 and TRBJ2-3, with TRBD2 matching over 13 bases. The CDR3 length is 15 residues. Losses at the gene ends were 5 bases for V and 4 bases for J; bases not matched to a gene: 3. CDR3 residues: CASSQLAGGPDTQYF. CDR3 coding DNA: TGTGCCAGCAGTCAACTAGCGGGGGGGCCAGATACGCAGTATTTT.